The rows below give T cell receptor beta chains drawn from one sample of a study of blood T cell repertoires in COVID-19. The protocol was immunoSEQ multiplex PCR, while the TCRdb copy is restricted to in-frame clones and leaves out a portion. The repertoire has roughly 290,000 clones, about 89% of them found once; the top ten carry around 0.88%. Sequencing was carried out using peripheral blood. All receptors come from a man under 40 with acute or convalescent COVID-19. Both conserved end residues are part of each CDR3. The order of the fields is CDR3 protein, J gene, V gene.

CDR3 protein: CATSGLAGGTYEQYF
J gene: TRBJ2-7
V gene: TRBV24-1

CDR3 protein: CASSFDGGNYEQYF
J gene: TRBJ2-7
V gene: TRBV28

CDR3 protein: CASSQDVTLLGYTF
J gene: TRBJ1-2
V gene: TRBV4-1

CDR3 protein: CASSVGLAGADTQYF
J gene: TRBJ2-3
V gene: TRBV9

CDR3 protein: CASSESAGWDTEAFF
J gene: TRBJ1-1
V gene: TRBV6-1

CDR3 protein: CASSPGTGRTDTQYF
J gene: TRBJ2-3
V gene: TRBV18

CDR3 protein: CASSPLPGANVLTF
J gene: TRBJ2-6
V gene: TRBV5-1

CDR3 protein: CASSLPGAFWRTDTQYF
J gene: TRBJ2-3
V gene: TRBV7-9

CDR3 protein: CSASDGYQPQHF
J gene: TRBJ1-5
V gene: TRBV20-1

CDR3 protein: CAISDPTQGASYEQYF
J gene: TRBJ2-7
V gene: TRBV10-3

CDR3 protein: CASRPGLAEQFF
J gene: TRBJ2-1
V gene: TRBV2

CDR3 protein: CASSRTGGGKLFF
J gene: TRBJ1-4
V gene: TRBV4-2

CDR3 protein: CASSRQGANTGELFF
J gene: TRBJ2-2
V gene: TRBV2

CDR3 protein: CASSPAGYQETQYF
J gene: TRBJ2-5
V gene: TRBV5-5

CDR3 protein: CASSARDTEAFF
J gene: TRBJ1-1
V gene: TRBV12-5

CDR3 protein: CASSPTRVTEAFF
J gene: TRBJ1-1
V gene: TRBV7-2

CDR3 protein: CAWSDEVGAYEQYF
J gene: TRBJ2-7
V gene: TRBV30

CDR3 protein: CASSLQGARPEKLFF
J gene: TRBJ1-4
V gene: TRBV6-5

CDR3 protein: CASSEYNRPYEQYF
J gene: TRBJ2-7
V gene: TRBV25-1

CDR3 protein: CASSLTPIPRGRANEQFF
J gene: TRBJ2-1
V gene: TRBV11-2

CDR3 protein: CASSPRLAGDYEQYF
J gene: TRBJ2-7
V gene: TRBV7-2

CDR3 protein: CAWSVGVFNQPQHF
J gene: TRBJ1-5
V gene: TRBV30

CDR3 protein: CASSLEGLGYYEQYF
J gene: TRBJ2-7
V gene: TRBV11-2

CDR3 protein: CASSEESRGPYEQYF
J gene: TRBJ2-7
V gene: TRBV2

CDR3 protein: CASSPDGTGVQPQHF
J gene: TRBJ1-5
V gene: TRBV4-1

CDR3 protein: CASSLVSAGAAPSTDTQYF
J gene: TRBJ2-3
V gene: TRBV5-1

CDR3 protein: CASSLGAQARIRPFGYTF
J gene: TRBJ1-2
V gene: TRBV5-1

CDR3 protein: CASSLSGGHTEAFF
J gene: TRBJ1-1
V gene: TRBV7-9

CDR3 protein: CASSQGKREASYNEQFF
J gene: TRBJ2-1
V gene: TRBV3-1/TRBV3-2

CDR3 protein: CASSLHGGTEAFF
J gene: TRBJ1-1
V gene: TRBV3-1/TRBV3-2

CDR3 protein: CASRDSSPNREQFF
J gene: TRBJ2-1
V gene: TRBV6-5

CDR3 protein: CASSSRGNEKLFF
J gene: TRBJ1-4
V gene: TRBV19

CDR3 protein: CASSQGRQGAWGYTF
J gene: TRBJ1-2
V gene: TRBV3-1/TRBV3-2

CDR3 protein: CAWSVLRDTQYF
J gene: TRBJ2-3
V gene: TRBV30

CDR3 protein: CASRTKNTEAFF
J gene: TRBJ1-1
V gene: TRBV12-3/TRBV12-4

CDR3 protein: CASSRGLIETQYF
J gene: TRBJ2-5
V gene: TRBV27

CDR3 protein: CSVTQGRNTEAFF
J gene: TRBJ1-1
V gene: TRBV29-1

CDR3 protein: CASSLRLGRGYSPLHF
J gene: TRBJ1-6
V gene: TRBV3-1/TRBV3-2

CDR3 protein: CASSSGTFYGYTF
J gene: TRBJ1-2
V gene: TRBV6-5

CDR3 protein: CASSPGGLLVYF
J gene: TRBJ2-4
V gene: TRBV19

CDR3 protein: CASSSGNTEAFF
J gene: TRBJ1-1
V gene: TRBV28

CDR3 protein: CASSYTENTGELFF
J gene: TRBJ2-2
V gene: TRBV6-6

CDR3 protein: CASSFEQGGGHEQYF
J gene: TRBJ2-7
V gene: TRBV28

CDR3 protein: CASSLHGGLAGAYEQYF
J gene: TRBJ2-7
V gene: TRBV28

CDR3 protein: CASSYRGSSTGELFF
J gene: TRBJ2-2
V gene: TRBV6-5

CDR3 protein: CASSPAQGDSPYEQYF
J gene: TRBJ2-7
V gene: TRBV7-2

CDR3 protein: CASSPPFAGATNIQYF
J gene: TRBJ2-4
V gene: TRBV18

CDR3 protein: CASSRLTWDRSFYEQYF
J gene: TRBJ2-7
V gene: TRBV11-2

CDR3 protein: CASSPLADQETQYF
J gene: TRBJ2-5
V gene: TRBV3-1/TRBV3-2

CDR3 protein: CASSRRDRWEKLFF
J gene: TRBJ1-4
V gene: TRBV2